The present entry profiles one T cell receptor beta chain with its context. No base qualities exist here, and no much larger clone lies one base off it. Libraries were built with the immunoSEQ multiplex PCR assay. For most patients, genomic DNA was isolated with the Qiagen DNeasy Blood and Tissue Kit and sent frozen to Adaptive Biotechnologies for TCR sequencing. For most patients, high-throughput TCR-beta CDR3 sequencing of genomic DNA was performed by Adaptive Biotechnologies. From the authors' description of their analysis: Adaptive's ImmunoSEQ software supplied the TCR sequencing data for around 19 patients, while MiXCR and VDJtools were used to process a few other patients. CD4 versus CD8 sorting errors were corrected by removing sequences found in both subsets at a frequency ratio below 5:1. CDR3 nucleotide sequences shared between donor and recipient were removed because the origin of such sequences could not be assigned. To be classed as alloreactive, a clone needed at least 2-fold expansion over unstimulated cells and a minimum CFSE-low frequency of 0.002% (template counts) or 0.001% (read counts). Mappable clones were those detected in sequenced pre-transplant spleen, lymph node, or MLR CFSE-low populations of the donor or recipient. Cumulative frequency of alloreactive clones was calculated as a percentage of all sequences weighted by copy number. TCRdb retrieved this table from immuneACCESS and kept in-frame rearrangements only. Not all clones are present; in checked studies, unresolved V genes account for under half, and no reason is known for the remainder. The V and J calls and clone size come from that table; D and trimming were worked out from the DNA. This sample comprises roughly 15,000 clones, roughly a third of them detected only once. Approximately 2.3% of the sample goes to the ten largest clones.

This entry comes from a study of graft-versus-host responses after intestinal transplantation (dated by TCRdb to the early 2020s). For the wider study: The transplants that recipients received were multivisceral, liver-intestinal, or isolated intestinal. Every recipient was given anti-thymocyte globulin induction, followed by around three years of maintenance tacrolimus and steroids. After intestinal transplantation, graft-versus-host and host-versus-graft alloreactive T cell clones in the graft, circulation and bone marrow were tracked using bulk TCR-beta CDR3 sequencing. Alloreactive clones were identified by sequencing pre-transplant mixed lymphocyte reaction products and comparing them with unstimulated pre-transplant donor and recipient T cells. A cohort of approximately 23 intestinal transplant recipients, including one retransplant, was enrolled, and a few patients lacking pretransplant specimens were excluded. A peak of at least 4% donor T cells among recipient peripheral blood mononuclear cells was the definition used for donor T cell macrochimerism. Samples from a few later patients were sequenced in-house on an Illumina MiSeq with MiXCR processing rather than by the commercial service.

V loses 0 bases of germline sequence and J loses 10 bases, and the interval between the two ends is 15 bases. The CDR3 numbers 14 residues from cysteine through phenylalanine. Kept here is only the CDR3 DNA, which spans 42 bases and is read in frame from base 1. Per the germline V gene (reference sequence), MNHEY is the CDR1 and SMNVEV is the CDR2. The time point tag for this specimen amounts to: cells obtained before transplantation from donor or recipient. Mixed lymphocyte reactions plated 200,000 CFSE-labeled pre-transplant responders with 200,000 irradiated violet-dye-labeled stimulators and were cultured for 6 days. After the mixed lymphocyte reaction, proliferating CD3+CD4+CFSE-low and CD3+CD8+CFSE-low responder cells were FACS-sorted on a BD Influx sorter. Overall results and qualifications from the work: Conclusions were limited by the relatively low number and heterogeneity of intestinal transplant patients. In the allografts of patients with donor T cell macrochimerism, GvH to HvG T cell clonal ratios were high. GvH clones turned up in recipient bone marrow, with some appearing earlier in ileal mucosa or blood, a pattern consistent with an intestinal mucosal origin. Early after transplant, peak levels of circulating GvH clones were associated with declines in HvG clones.

Material: alloreactive CD8+ T cells from a mixed lymphocyte reaction culture, obtained before intestinal transplant. In light of the paper, this sample's cell subset or site label describes: CFSE-low proliferating T cells sorted from roughly 6-day pre-transplant mixed lymphocyte reaction (GvH or HvG direction). The clonotype comes from a human patient who received an intestinal transplant. The rearranged segments are TRBV27 and TRBJ1-1; TRBD1 is a possible D gene, resting on 5 matching bases. The CDR3 reads as follows: CASSLSGDSRGAFF. The base sequence is TGTGCCAGCAGTTTATCTGGGGACTCGAGGGGAGCTTTCTTT.